This T cell receptor beta chain originates from a study of radiation and T cells in renal cell carcinoma. The repertoire was sequenced with immunoSEQ multiplex PCR; TCRdb's copy has only in-frame clones and lacks some. The sample contains some 150,000 clones, 87% of which appear only once. Time point reported: blood 2 weeks post-SBRT. Treatment here: 15 Gy SBRT to primary tumor, nephrectomy 4 weeks later. The CDR3 has 12 residues. CDR1 is MNHNY, CDR2 SVGAGI, per germline (reference sequence). The material was blood, obtained from a patient whose treatment included radiotherapy and nephrectomy. This clonotype originated in a woman between 45 and 65 years old with renal cell carcinoma. The chain joins TRBV6-6 to TRBJ2-5; the match to TRBD2 covers 7 bases. The DNA end is a closer match to TRBJ2-7, so the J assignment may be wrong. In nucleotides, the CDR3 is TGTGCCAGCAGTTGGGGGGGGTACGAGCAGTACTTC. Its protein is CASSWGGYEQYF.